The T cell receptor (beta chain) described here comes from a study of T cell repertoires in cytomegalovirus infection. Study context: Signatures in public TCR beta sequences pointed to both CMV infection and matching HLA type. Study results and limitations: Carriage of CMV together with the relevant HLA was identifiable through cumulative public TCR beta family frequency. HLA-C-restricted CMV clonotypes gave the most frequent clonotype in two of eight donors.

TCRdb reanalysed the reads using MiXCR and keeps one entry per CDR3 protein. Of approximately 750,000 distinct CDR3 sequences in the sample, 35% to 45% were seen once. This clonotype has a handful of counts. Its target is unknown. V was trimmed by 2 bases and J by 12 bases, leaving 11 bases between them. This CDR3 contains 12 residues. Looked up from germline, CDR1 is SGHVS and CDR2 is FQNEAQ. V is TRBV7-8 and J is TRBJ2-1; unclear D gene. The sequence was collected from a human donor in good health (CMV status not recorded). Some clones in this sample may be carry-over from other donors' samples. Sequenced material: PBMCs. The CDR3: CASSLSDVRQFF. The CDR3 DNA reads as TGTGCCAGCAGCTTATCAGATGTTCGGCAGTTCTTC.